Here is one T cell receptor (beta chain) with its context. Its binding antigen is unknown. Per-base quality was not reported, and no clone a single base away is much larger than it. The data are from a study of Ad26.COV2.S vaccination and SARS-CoV-2 variants (dated by TCRdb to the early 2020s). Regarding the study in general: TCRbeta repertoire sequencing was used to assess the specificity and breadth of SARS-CoV-2-reactive T cell receptors after Ad26.COV2.S vaccination. A total of 32 samples were included in the TCR-sequenced set, comprising roughly 19 Ad26.COV2.S vaccine recipients, 5 placebo recipients and 8 SARS-CoV-2 convalescent individuals.

Here is what the overall study found, with its caveats: After vaccination, substantial breadth of spike-specific CD8+ and CD4+ T cell responses was reported. Ad26.COV2.S recipients had higher spike-specific TCR breadth than placebo recipients (P = 0.0014). Vaccine and placebo recipients had similar non-spike TCR breadth, a finding consistent with the vaccine containing only spike. It was noted by the authors that total T cell responses may have been underestimated by the TCR breadth and depth analyses.

The CDR3 runs 13 residues from the cysteine to the phenylalanine. Only CDR3 DNA is held: 39 bases, read in frame from base 1. The germline V gene sets CDR1 to MDHEN and CDR2 to SYDVKM. Cut back by 5 bases and 0 bases, the V and J ends lie 8 bases apart. The time point label for this specimen denotes: individuals recovered from natural SARS-CoV-2 infection. The immunoSEQ Assay was used to sequence TCRbeta CDR3 regions. After extraction, genomic DNA underwent amplification by bias-controlled multiplex PCR, followed by high-throughput sequencing. The authors processed their data as follows. To quantify the absolute abundance of each unique TCRbeta CDR3 region, sequences were collapsed and filtered. T cell fraction was estimated by normalizing TCRbeta template counts to usable DNA, with usable DNA measured through amplification of reference genes found in all nucleated cells. Repertoire TCRs were annotated as SARS-CoV-2-specific by exact matching of V gene, CDR3 amino acid sequence and J gene to a known reactive TCR set. The reference SARS-CoV-2 TCR set was obtained from MIRA and was filtered for enrichment in COVID-19-positive ImmuneCODE repertoires, whereby public or cross-reactive TCRs were removed. Using the MIRA antigens, annotated TCRs were further analysed by specific ORF or by position within an ORF. Breadth was defined as the number of annotated unique rearrangements divided by the total number of unique productive rearrangements, and depth was defined as the summed frequency of the annotated unique rearrangements. Two-sided Wilcoxon rank-sum tests were applied when comparing TCR breadth between groups. Entries here come from immuneACCESS through TCRdb and include only in-frame sequences with V and J called. Some clones fail to appear in such tables; in the studies checked, an unresolved V gene covers under half of the shortfall, and the cause of the remainder is unknown. V, J and clone size are taken as reported in that table, and D and trimming were inferred from the DNA itself. This sample lists 350,000 to 450,000 clones; under 95% were detected once. The ten largest clones take up 3% to 5% of the sample.

The sample here was peripheral blood, taken after recovery from COVID-19. The receptor was derived from a human donor who had recovered from COVID-19. In this chain, TRBV28 is recombined with TRBJ2-7; the D segment could be TRBD2, given 6 matching bases. The nucleotide sequence is given as TGTGCCAGCAGTCAGGACTACTCCTACGAGCAGTACTTC. It specifies CASSQDYSYEQYF. The full variable domain, completed from the reference TRBV28 and TRBJ2-7 proteins outside the CDR3, reads DVKVTQSSRYLVKRTGEKVFLECVQDMDHENMFWYRQDPGLGLRLIYFSYDVKMKEKGDIPEGYSVSREKKERFSLILESASTNQTSMYLCASSQDYSYEQYFGPGTRLTVT.